The T cell receptor beta chain under discussion was sequenced for a study of beta chain features in type 1 diabetes. A few counts support this clone. CDR1 and CDR2 from the germline V gene are SEHNR and FQNEAQ (reference sequence). This CDR3 is built from 16 residues. Trimming took 3 bases from V and 0 from J, leaving 14 bases between them. What was sequenced were expressed TCRB transcripts, since all of the isolated RNA had been reverse transcribed. Clones were read by immunoSEQ multiplex PCR, and TCRdb kept only the in-frame ones, dropping some. The table has a few hundred thousand clones, 14% seen once.

The sequence derives from a man aged 25 to 45 in good health. The chain recombines TRBV7-9 with TRBJ2-5; weak D call: TRBD2 (5 bases). Sequenced sample: central memory CD4+ T cells from blood. The chain's CDR3 is CASSFSWAGDQETQYF. The DNA for the CDR3 is TGTGCCAGCAGCTTTTCCTGGGCCGGGGACCAAGAGACCCAGTACTTC. The whole variable domain, filled in from reference TRBV7-9 and TRBJ2-5, reads DTGVSQNPRHKITKRGQNVTFRCDPISEHNRLYWYRQTLGQGPEFLTYFQNEAQLEKSRLLSDRFSAERPKGSFSTLEIQRTEQGDSAMYLCASSFSWAGDQETQYFGPGTRLLVL.